Sequencing of this T cell receptor (beta chain) was carried out in a study of cytomegalovirus exposure and HLA in healthy donors (dated by TCRdb to about 2017). About the full investigation: An earlier analysis of roughly 570 of the donors reported 250 to 300 Gb of sequence data and some 110 million unique TCR beta sequences obtained from about 200 million T cells. HLA typing covered class I and class II loci at four-digit resolution. Of the roughly 400 genotyped donors, approximately 82% fell in the genetic ancestry cluster associated with self-reported Caucasian donors. Four or five DR-DQ haplotypes were handled as single units for association and clustering because linkage in the cohort was strong. Using immunosequencing, the study profiled T cell repertoires from fewer than 850 subjects and related those repertoires to cytomegalovirus serostatus. To predict cytomegalovirus infection status, the study combined high-throughput TCR immunosequencing, statistical association of individual TCRs with disease status, and machine learning. In a later genetic analysis, genome-wide SNP genotypes for about 60% of the 666 donors were used, and that subset was treated as a discovery cohort. The study aimed to test whether signatures of past pathogen exposure could be identified by cataloging public T cell receptors. A later analysis re-analyzed previously published TCR beta repertoires from several hundred donors and added high-resolution HLA genotyping to study TCR occurrence patterns. Typing coverage differed by locus: A, B, C, DRB1 and DQB1 were typed in about 620-640 donors, DQA1 in 500 to 550, DPA1 in roughly 590, and DPB1 in roughly 470. Alongside the repertoire data, information on donor age, sex, ethnicity and CMV serostatus was compiled. Across some 400 genotyped donors of the cohort, an average of about 200,000 unique TCR beta nucleotide sequences per donor were sequenced, and roughly 20% of those sequences were non-productive. Rather than drawing on any new phenotypic data, the later analysis identified candidate immune exposures from TCR beta sequences and the way those sequences occurred across donors. In addition to the first cohort of around 670 subjects, a separate validation cohort of 120 different subjects was used. All discovery cohort repertoires had been generated on a single sequencing platform. An earlier analysis of 500 to 650 of the donors applied high-throughput TCR beta sequencing to assess whether each TCR beta V gene segment acted as functional or pseudogenic. About 280 gigabases of sequencing data and 70 million to 95 million unique TCR sequences made up an early release that covered approximately 620 HLA-typed donors. What the work shows at the level of the full study, not this receptor alone: Linkage disequilibrium might explain the correlated functional status among segregating V segments, but an unknown experimental factor could not be ruled out. Three of the identified cytomegalovirus-associated TCR beta chains were confirmed in vitro to be specific for cytomegalovirus antigens. A further reported finding was that TCR beta sequences accurately predicted the HLA-A and HLA-B alleles for most subjects in the first cohort. A later genetic analysis reported fewer N-insertions in productive TCRs among donors in an Asian-associated ancestry cluster than the roughly 620-donor mean. The classifier was reported to diagnose cytomegalovirus status with high specificity and sensitivity in both the original and validation cohorts. The authors suggested that the approach could potentially be extended to other disease states and immunological phenotypes. Roughly uniform sequencing depth across donors was assumed in presence/absence analyses, although this assumption may not hold. CMV serostatus was the only immune exposure information available for the cohort. A cluster of highly shared sequence variants was judged likely to represent a technical artifact of the sequencing pipeline. Several of the top co-occurrence clusters appeared to be linked to parvovirus B19, influenza, CMV and Epstein-Barr virus, according to a later analysis. Because HLA typing was unavailable for some donors at each locus, only the typed subset was used in association tests. A later genetic analysis associated a missense DCLRE1C variant with V-gene and J-gene trimming of TCR beta chains, and an independent cohort replicated the association. At a false discovery rate of 0.05, a later analysis linked 16,951 TCR beta sequences to specific HLA alleles. Because the 87-base-pair reads could not distinguish some IMGT-functional V segments, including TRBV6-2 and TRBV6-3, those segments were excluded. The earlier analysis of some 540 of the donors excluded 15 to 20 rarely observed V segments, including chromosome 9 orphons, because counts were too low. Broadly in line with IMGT annotations, most TCR beta V segments showed up in productive rearrangements about 87% or about 30% of the time in an earlier analysis of about 500 of the donors. A later analysis found that most CMV-associated TCR beta chains appeared HLA-restricted, with HLA associations seemingly driven largely by CMV exposure. A later analysis found that TCR association rates varied across HLA loci, with DRB1 alleles showing the most associated TCRs and HLA-C alleles the fewest. In this cohort, only TCR beta chains were sequenced, and detectable features were limited by the absence of alpha or paired-chain data. A total of around 150 TCR beta chains were listed by the study as associated with cytomegalovirus. Strong co-occurrence of HLA alleles, especially DR and DQ, made assigning TCR associations to individual alleles difficult. While some public TCRs were present in many individuals, most TCR sequences turned up only very rarely across donors. Compared with equally common non-associated chains, HLA-associated TCR beta chains in a later analysis were more clonally expanded and had lower generation probabilities.

The library came from the immunoSEQ multiplex PCR assay. For the multiplex PCR, a mixture combining 60 forward primers for TCR Vbeta segments and 13 reverse primers for TCR Jbeta segments was used. A multiplex PCR assay on genomic DNA amplified the CDR3 region of rearranged TCR beta genes. Amplified TCR beta libraries were sequenced as 87-base-pair reads on the Illumina HiSeq System. Concerning the study's data processing: In a later analysis, tens of millions of unique TCR beta chains were counted across the approximately 620 repertoires, and some 10 million of these chains were shared by at least two donors. To remove PCR and sequencing errors, raw reads were error-corrected and collapsed into unique sequences using a nearest-neighbor algorithm that merged closely related sequences. To assign V, D and J gene segments, CDR3 sequences were aligned to IMGT reference sequences. For a sequence to be retained, a match of at least six nucleotides was required to both a V gene segment and a J gene segment. A rearrangement was called productive if the CDR3 had no stop codons and remained in frame with V and J, and every other rearrangement was called non-productive. Following IMGT convention, CDR3 was defined as the stretch from the second conserved V-encoded cysteine to the conserved J-encoded phenylalanine. In an earlier analysis of roughly 610 of the donors, sequences lacking an unambiguous match to a single V gene segment were excluded. In an earlier analysis of some 590 of the donors, a V segment was called functional when productive rearrangements were above 56.7%, and segregating when the standard deviation between donors exceeded 5%. To diagnose cytomegalovirus status from the catalog of TCR beta chain sequences, a statistical classification framework was built. In a later analysis, TCR nucleotide sequences were compared against IMGT/GENE-DB human TR gene sequences so that V and J genes could be assigned. The TCRdist pipeline was used in a later analysis to assign CDR3 sequences and most-parsimonious VDJ recombination scenarios. In a later analysis, each TCR beta chain was defined by its CDR3 amino acid sequence together with its V-gene family, and reads lacking a unique V-gene family were excluded. In a later analysis, nearly 600 highly shared, low-generation-probability nucleotide sequences were removed to address suspected cross-contamination and a sequencing artifact. In a later analysis, a clonal expansion index was calculated for each public chain from normalized within-repertoire ranks of inferred template counts. Generation probabilities in a later analysis came from a VDJ recombination model fitted to out-of-frame rearrangements, and those results were checked against IGoR. A later analysis scored TCR-TCR, TCR-HLA and TCR-CMV co-occurrence with hypergeometric tests, applying a repertoire-size bias correction to TCR pairs. In a later analysis, false discovery rates were estimated by permuting HLA or CMV assignments 20 times. A later analysis grouped co-occurring TCRs with DBSCAN, adding TCRdist sequence similarity when clustering within HLA-allele-positive subsets. Co-occurrence clustering excluded repertoires with fewer than 30,000 or more than 120,000 public chains, plus five with anomalous nucleotide sharing. In its TCRdb copy, this immuneACCESS table keeps in-frame sequences only and misses some clones. Where compared with another copy, unresolved V genes explain less than half of these, and the others have no known cause. The V and J calls and the clone size are those of that table, but D and trimming were determined from the DNA. Recorded for this sample are some 130,000 clones; 76% of them occurred a single time. Over 3% of the sample is taken by the ten largest.

The cohort was made up of approximately 670 healthy bone marrow donors. At the time of sampling, all cohort members were nominally healthy, though unrecorded immune exposures were likely present. The donor tested CMV seronegative, placing the donor among the 300 to 400 seronegative members of the cohort. A peripheral blood sample was provided by each donor, and peripheral blood mononuclear cells were used for TCR beta sequencing. Genomic DNA was extracted from the blood cell samples with the Qiagen DNeasy Blood Extraction Kit. Worth noting for this clone: It has no known antigen specificity. Nothing much larger sits one base from this clone, and base qualities are not available.

CDR1 MNHEY and CDR2 SVGAGI are derived from the germline V gene. From the cysteine up to the phenylalanine, the CDR3 has a length of 15 residues. The sequence is cut down to CDR3 DNA, 45 bases in frame from base 1. At the junction V is shortened by 3 bases and J by 3 bases, with 9 bases in between. Sequenced: PBMCs. This clonotype was obtained from a man aged 40-49 years in good health and CMV-seronegative. The rearranged segments are TRBV6-5 and TRBJ2-6; the D gene is perhaps TRBD2, on 5 matching bases. The CDR3 loop reads CASSYTGSGANVLTF. The bases are TGTGCCAGCAGTTATACGGGGAGTGGGGCCAACGTCCTGACTTTC.